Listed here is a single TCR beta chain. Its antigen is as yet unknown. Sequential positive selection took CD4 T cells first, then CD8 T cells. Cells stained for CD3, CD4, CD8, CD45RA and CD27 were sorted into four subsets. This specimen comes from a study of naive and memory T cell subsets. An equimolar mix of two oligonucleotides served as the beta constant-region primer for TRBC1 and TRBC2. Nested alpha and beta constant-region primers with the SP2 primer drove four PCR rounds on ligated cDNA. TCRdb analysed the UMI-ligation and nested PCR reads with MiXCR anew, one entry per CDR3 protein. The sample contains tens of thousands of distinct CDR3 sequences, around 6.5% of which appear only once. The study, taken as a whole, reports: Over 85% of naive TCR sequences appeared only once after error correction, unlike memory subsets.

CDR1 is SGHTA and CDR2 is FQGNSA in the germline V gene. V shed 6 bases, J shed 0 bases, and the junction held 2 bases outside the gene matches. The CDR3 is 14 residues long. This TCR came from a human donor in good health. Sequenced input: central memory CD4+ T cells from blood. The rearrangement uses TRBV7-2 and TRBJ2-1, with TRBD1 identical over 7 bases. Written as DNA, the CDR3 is TGTGCCAGCAGACAGGGGAGCTCCTACAATGAGCAGTTCTTC. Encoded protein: CASRQGSSYNEQFF.